Listed below are T cell receptor beta chains from one sample, sequenced in a study of vaccination effects on CD4 cells after COVID-19. Some clones are missing from TCRdb's copy, which holds only in-frame ones; the method was immunoSEQ multiplex PCR. The profile shows about 17,000 clones, 76% of them singletons. The antigens these receptors bind are not known. The material was CD4+ T cells from PBMCs cultured with SARS-CoV-2 spike peptides, obtained after COVID-19 vaccination. All receptors derive from a human donor who had a prior SARS-CoV-2 infection. Each CDR3 is given without its conserved first and last residue. Each record gives: V gene, CDR3 length, J gene, CDR3 protein.

V: TRBV5-1; length: 16; J: TRBJ2-7; CDR3: ASSLAYRLTPYDYEQY
V: TRBV19; length: 10; J: TRBJ2-5; CDR3: ASSIVAGVQY
V: TRBV20-1; length: 10; J: TRBJ2-3; CDR3: SASERTDTQY
V: TRBV29-1; length: 9; J: TRBJ2-1; CDR3: SVRDSREQF
V: TRBV12-3/TRBV12-4; length: 10; J: TRBJ1-3; CDR3: ASRLIIGVIY
V: TRBV5-1; length: 12; J: TRBJ2-3; CDR3: ASSASAALDTQY
V: TRBV30; length: 12; J: TRBJ1-1; CDR3: AWSPGGLNTEAF
V: TRBV30; length: 18; J: TRBJ2-1; CDR3: AWRIGYGTSGRSSYNEQF
V: TRBV30; length: 11; J: TRBJ1-2; CDR3: AWSNGRVYGYT
V: TRBV5-1; length: 13; J: TRBJ2-2; CDR3: ASSFSLGQNGELF
V: TRBV5-5; length: 12; J: TRBJ2-1; CDR3: ASSLQLVYNEQF
V: TRBV5-6; length: 14; J: TRBJ2-1; CDR3: ASSLQGANLYNEQF
V: TRBV6-1; length: 13; J: TRBJ1-5; CDR3: ASSDGGGWDQPQH
V: TRBV5-4; length: 16; J: TRBJ2-6; CDR3: ASSLGQGLSSGANVLT
V: TRBV2; length: 13; J: TRBJ1-4; CDR3: ASSNYVGVREKLF
V: TRBV10-3; length: 14; J: TRBJ2-2; CDR3: AISSEFIANTGELF
V: TRBV7-2; length: 12; J: TRBJ1-4; CDR3: ASSLGTANEKLF
V: TRBV4-3; length: 12; J: TRBJ1-1; CDR3: ASSHGGSGTEAF
V: TRBV24-1; length: 9; J: TRBJ1-2; CDR3: ATRSFDGYT
V: TRBV7-2; length: 14; J: TRBJ2-1; CDR3: ASSLDGGKLGSEQF
V: TRBV9; length: 11; J: TRBJ2-1; CDR3: ASSVVGKSGQF
V: TRBV30; length: 11; J: TRBJ1-5; CDR3: AWSGYGTQPQH
V: TRBV29-1; length: 12; J: TRBJ2-1; CDR3: SGTVGQTYNEQF
V: TRBV6-5; length: 13; J: TRBJ2-7; CDR3: ASSYSSFLRLEQY
V: TRBV4-2; length: 12; J: TRBJ1-4; CDR3: ASSLRQSWEKLF
V: TRBV7-2; length: 11; J: TRBJ2-1; CDR3: ASSRLTNNEQF